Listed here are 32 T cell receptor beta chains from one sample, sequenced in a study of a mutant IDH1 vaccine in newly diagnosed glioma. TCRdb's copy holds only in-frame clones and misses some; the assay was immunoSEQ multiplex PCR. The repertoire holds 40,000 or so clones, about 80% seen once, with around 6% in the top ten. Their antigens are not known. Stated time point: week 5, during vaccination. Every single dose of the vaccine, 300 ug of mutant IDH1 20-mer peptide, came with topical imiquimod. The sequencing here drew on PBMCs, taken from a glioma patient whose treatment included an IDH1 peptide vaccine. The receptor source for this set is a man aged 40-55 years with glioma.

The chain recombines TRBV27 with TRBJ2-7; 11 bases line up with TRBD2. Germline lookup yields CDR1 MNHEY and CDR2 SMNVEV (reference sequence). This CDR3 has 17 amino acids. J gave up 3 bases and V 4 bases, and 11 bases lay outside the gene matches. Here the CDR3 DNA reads TGTGCCAGCAGTTCCCGACCGACTAGCGGGGCTTACTACGAGCAGTACTTC. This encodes CASSSRPTSGAYYEQYF.

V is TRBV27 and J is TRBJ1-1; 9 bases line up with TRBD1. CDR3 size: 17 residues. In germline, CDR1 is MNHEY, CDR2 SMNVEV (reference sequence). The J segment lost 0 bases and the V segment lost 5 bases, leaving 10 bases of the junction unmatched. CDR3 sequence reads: CASSTKGQGKMNTEAFF. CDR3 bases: TGTGCCAGCAGTACGAAAGGACAGGGGAAGATGAACACTGAAGCTTTCTTT.

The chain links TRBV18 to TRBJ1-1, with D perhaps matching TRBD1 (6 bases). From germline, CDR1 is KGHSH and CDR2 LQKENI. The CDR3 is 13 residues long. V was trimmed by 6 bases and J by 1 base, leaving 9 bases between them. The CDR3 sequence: CASSAGENTEAFF. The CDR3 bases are TGTGCCAGCTCGGCAGGGGAGAACACTGAAGCTTTCTTT.

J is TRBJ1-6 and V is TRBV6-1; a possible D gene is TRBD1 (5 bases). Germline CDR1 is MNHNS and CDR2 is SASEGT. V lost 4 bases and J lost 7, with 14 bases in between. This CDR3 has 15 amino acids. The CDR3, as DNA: TGTGCCAGCAGTGTTCCGACGGACACGAATTCACCCCTCCACTTT. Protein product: CASSVPTDTNSPLHF.

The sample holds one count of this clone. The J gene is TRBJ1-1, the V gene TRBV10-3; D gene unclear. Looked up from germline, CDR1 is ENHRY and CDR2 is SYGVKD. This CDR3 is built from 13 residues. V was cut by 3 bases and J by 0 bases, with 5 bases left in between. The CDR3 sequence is CAISDSLNTEAFF. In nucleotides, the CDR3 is TGTGCCATCAGTGACAGCTTGAACACTGAAGCTTTCTTT.

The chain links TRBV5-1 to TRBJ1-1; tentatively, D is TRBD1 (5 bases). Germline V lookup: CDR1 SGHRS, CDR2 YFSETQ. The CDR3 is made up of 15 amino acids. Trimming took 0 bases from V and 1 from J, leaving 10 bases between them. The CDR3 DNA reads TGCGCCAGCAGCTTGGCGTTCGGGGGGAACACTGAAGCTTTCTTT. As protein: CASSLAFGGNTEAFF.

CDR3 residues: CASSQVGGTNMNTEAFF. CDR3 nucleotide sequence: TGCGCCAGCAGCCAAGTTGGGGGAACGAACATGAACACTGAAGCTTTCTTT. The chain uses TRBV4-1 and TRBJ1-1; D perhaps matches TRBD1 (5 bases). Looked up from germline, CDR1 is MGHRA and CDR2 is YSYEKL. V was cut by 1 base and J by 0 bases, with 15 bases left in between. This CDR3 region has 17 residues.

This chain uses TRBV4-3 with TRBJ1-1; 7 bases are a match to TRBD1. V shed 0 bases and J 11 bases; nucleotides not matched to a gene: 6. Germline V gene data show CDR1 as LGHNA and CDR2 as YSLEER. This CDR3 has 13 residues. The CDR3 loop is CASSQDRGGQAFF. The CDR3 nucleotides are TGCGCCAGCAGCCAAGATAGAGGGGGACAGGCTTTCTTT.

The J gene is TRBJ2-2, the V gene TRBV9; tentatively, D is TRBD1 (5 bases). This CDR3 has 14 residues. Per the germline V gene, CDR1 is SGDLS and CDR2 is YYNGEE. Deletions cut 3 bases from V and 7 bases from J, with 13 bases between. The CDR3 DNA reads TGTGCCAGCAGCGCCAGGGTTGAAATCGGGGAGCTGTTTTTT. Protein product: CASSARVEIGELFF.

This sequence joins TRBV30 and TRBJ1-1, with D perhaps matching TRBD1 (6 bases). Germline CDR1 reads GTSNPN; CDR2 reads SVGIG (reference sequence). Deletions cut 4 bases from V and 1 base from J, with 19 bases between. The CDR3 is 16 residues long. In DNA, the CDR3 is TGTGCCTGGAATATCTTATCCGGGACAAAGAACACTGAAGCTTTCTTT. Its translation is CAWNILSGTKNTEAFF.

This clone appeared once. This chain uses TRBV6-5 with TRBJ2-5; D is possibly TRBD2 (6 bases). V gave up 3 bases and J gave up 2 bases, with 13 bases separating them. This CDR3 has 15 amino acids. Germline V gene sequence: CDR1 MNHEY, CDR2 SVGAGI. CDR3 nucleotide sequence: TGTGCCAGCAGTTATGCTGGGGGAGGTCAAGAGACCCAGTACTTC. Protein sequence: CASSYAGGGQETQYF.

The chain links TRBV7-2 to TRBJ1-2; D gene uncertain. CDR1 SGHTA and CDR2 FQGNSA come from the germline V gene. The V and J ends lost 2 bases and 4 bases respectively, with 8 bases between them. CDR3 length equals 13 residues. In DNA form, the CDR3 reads TGTGCCAGCAGCTTAACTATTGTCTATGGCTACACCTTC. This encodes CASSLTIVYGYTF.

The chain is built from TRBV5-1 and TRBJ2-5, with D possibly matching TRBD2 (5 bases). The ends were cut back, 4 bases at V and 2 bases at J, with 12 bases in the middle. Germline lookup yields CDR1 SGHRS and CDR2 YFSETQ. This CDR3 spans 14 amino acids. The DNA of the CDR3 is TGCGCCAGCAGCCCTGGACTTTCACAAGAGACCCAGTACTTC. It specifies CASSPGLSQETQYF. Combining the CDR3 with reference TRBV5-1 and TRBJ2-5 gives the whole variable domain KAGVTQTPRYLIKTRGQQVTLSCSPISGHRSVSWYQQTPGQGLQFLFEYFSETQRNKGNFPGRFSGRQFSNSRSEMNVSTLELGDSALYLCASSPGLSQETQYFGPGTRLLVL.

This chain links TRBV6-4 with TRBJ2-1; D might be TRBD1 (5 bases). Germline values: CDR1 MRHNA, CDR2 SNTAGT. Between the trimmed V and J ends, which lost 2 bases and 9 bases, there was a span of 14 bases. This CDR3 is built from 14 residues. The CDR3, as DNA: TGTGCCAGCAGTGACCAATTAGGGGTCCCTGAGCAGTTCTTC. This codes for CASSDQLGVPEQFF.

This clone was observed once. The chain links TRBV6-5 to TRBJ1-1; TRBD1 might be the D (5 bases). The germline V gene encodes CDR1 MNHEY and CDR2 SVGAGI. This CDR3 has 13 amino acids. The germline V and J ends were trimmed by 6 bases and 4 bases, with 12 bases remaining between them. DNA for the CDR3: TGTGCCAGCAGACCCTCAGGGAGCACTGAAGCTTTCTTT. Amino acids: CASRPSGSTEAFF.

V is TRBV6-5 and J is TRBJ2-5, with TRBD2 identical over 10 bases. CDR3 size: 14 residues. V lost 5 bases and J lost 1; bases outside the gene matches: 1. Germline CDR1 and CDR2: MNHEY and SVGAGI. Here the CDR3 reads CASSLAGAQETQYF. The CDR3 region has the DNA TGTGCCAGCAGTCTAGCGGGGGCCCAAGAGACCCAGTACTTC.

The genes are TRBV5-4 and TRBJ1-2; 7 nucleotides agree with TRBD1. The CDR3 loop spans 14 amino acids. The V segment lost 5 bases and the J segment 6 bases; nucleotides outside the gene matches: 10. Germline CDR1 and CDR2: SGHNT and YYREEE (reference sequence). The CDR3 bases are TGTGCCAGCAGTCATACCAGAGGGGGCGATGGCTACACCTTC. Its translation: CASSHTRGGDGYTF. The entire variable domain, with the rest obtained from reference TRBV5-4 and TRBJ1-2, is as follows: ETGVTQSPTHLIKTRGQQVTLRCSSQSGHNTVSWYQQALGQGPQFIFQYYREEENGRGNFPPRFSGLQFPNYSSELNVNALELDDSALYLCASSHTRGGDGYTFGSGTRLTVV.

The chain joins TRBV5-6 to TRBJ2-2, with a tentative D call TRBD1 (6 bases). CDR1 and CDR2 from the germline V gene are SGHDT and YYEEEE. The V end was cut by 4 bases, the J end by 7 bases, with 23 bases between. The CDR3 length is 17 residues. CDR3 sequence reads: CASSIPGHDAALGELFF. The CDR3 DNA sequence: TGTGCCAGCAGCATACCGGGACACGACGCTGCCCTCGGGGAGCTGTTTTTT.

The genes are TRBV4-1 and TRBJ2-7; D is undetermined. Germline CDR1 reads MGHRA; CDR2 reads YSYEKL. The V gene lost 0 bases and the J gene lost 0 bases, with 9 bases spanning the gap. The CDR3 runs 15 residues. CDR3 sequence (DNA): TGCGCCAGCAGCCAAGAGATGGCCCCCTCCTACGAGCAGTACTTC. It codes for CASSQEMAPSYEQYF.

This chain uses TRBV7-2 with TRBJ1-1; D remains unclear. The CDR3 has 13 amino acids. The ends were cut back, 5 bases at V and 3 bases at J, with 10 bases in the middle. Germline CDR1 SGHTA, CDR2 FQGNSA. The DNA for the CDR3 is TGTGCCAGCAGCAAGCTCGGGTACACTGAAGCTTTCTTT. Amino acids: CASSKLGYTEAFF.

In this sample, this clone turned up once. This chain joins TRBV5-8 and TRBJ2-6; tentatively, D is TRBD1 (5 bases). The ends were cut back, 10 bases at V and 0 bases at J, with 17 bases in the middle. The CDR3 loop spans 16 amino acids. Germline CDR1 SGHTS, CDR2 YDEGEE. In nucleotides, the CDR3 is TGTGCCGTGAAAGGGGTCGGAAACTCTGGGGCCAACGTCCTGACTTTC. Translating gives CAVKGVGNSGANVLTF.

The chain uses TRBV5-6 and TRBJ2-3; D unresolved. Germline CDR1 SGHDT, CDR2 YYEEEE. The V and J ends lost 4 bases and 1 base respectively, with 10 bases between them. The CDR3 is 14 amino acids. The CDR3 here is CASSPRPGTDTQYF. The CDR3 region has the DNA TGTGCCAGCAGCCCCCGCCCCGGCACAGATACGCAGTATTTT.

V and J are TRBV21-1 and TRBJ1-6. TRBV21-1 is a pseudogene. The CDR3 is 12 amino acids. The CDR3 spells CASSQGESPLHF. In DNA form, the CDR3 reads TGTGCCAGCAGCCAAGGGGAATCACCCCTCCACTTT.

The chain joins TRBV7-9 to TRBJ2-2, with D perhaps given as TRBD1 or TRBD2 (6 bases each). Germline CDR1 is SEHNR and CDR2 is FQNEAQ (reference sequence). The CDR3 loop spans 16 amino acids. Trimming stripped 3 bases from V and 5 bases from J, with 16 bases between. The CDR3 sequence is CASSFSLGGNTGELFF. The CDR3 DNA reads TGTGCCAGCAGCTTCTCTCTGGGGGGCAATACCGGGGAGCTGTTTTTT.

The CDR3 coding sequence is TGCGCCAGCAGCCCGGACGGAGCGGATACGCAGTATTTT. Amino acid sequence: CASSPDGADTQYF. This sequence joins TRBV5-1 and TRBJ2-3; D call uncertain. This CDR3 comprises 13 residues. V lost 4 bases, J lost 6 bases, and 12 bases lay in between. Germline V lookup: CDR1 SGHRS, CDR2 YFSETQ. Based on the CDR3 plus reference TRBV5-1 and TRBJ2-3, the full variable domain is KAGVTQTPRYLIKTRGQQVTLSCSPISGHRSVSWYQQTPGQGLQFLFEYFSETQRNKGNFPGRFSGRQFSNSRSEMNVSTLELGDSALYLCASSPDGADTQYFGPGTRLTVL.

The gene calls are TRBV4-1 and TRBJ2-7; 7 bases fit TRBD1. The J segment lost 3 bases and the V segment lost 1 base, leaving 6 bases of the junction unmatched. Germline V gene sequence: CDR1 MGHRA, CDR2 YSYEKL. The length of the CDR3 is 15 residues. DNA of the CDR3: TGCGCCAGCAGCCAAGTCCGGGACAGCGGCTACGAGCAGTACTTC. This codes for CASSQVRDSGYEQYF.

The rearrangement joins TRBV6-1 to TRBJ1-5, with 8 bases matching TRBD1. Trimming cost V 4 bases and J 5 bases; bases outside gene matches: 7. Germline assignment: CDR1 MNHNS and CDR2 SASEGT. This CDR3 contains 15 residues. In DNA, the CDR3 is TGTGCCAGCAGTGTGACAGGGGCTCTTTATCAGCCCCAGCATTTT. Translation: CASSVTGALYQPQHF.

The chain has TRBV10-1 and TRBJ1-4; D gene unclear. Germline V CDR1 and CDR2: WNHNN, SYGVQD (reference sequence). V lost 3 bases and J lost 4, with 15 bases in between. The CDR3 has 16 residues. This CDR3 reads CASSDLRDRGNEKLFF. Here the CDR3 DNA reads TGCGCCAGCAGTGATCTCCGGGATCGGGGTAATGAAAAACTGTTTTTT.

The CDR3 nucleotides read TGTGCCAGCAGTTACGGGACAGCCTATTCACCCCTCCACTTT. Translation gives CASSYGTAYSPLHF. This chain connects TRBV6-5 to TRBJ1-6; the match to TRBD1 covers 7 bases. This CDR3 has 14 residues. Trimming took 2 bases from V and 8 from J; bases not matched to a gene: 3. Germline V gives CDR1 MNHEY, CDR2 SVGAGI.

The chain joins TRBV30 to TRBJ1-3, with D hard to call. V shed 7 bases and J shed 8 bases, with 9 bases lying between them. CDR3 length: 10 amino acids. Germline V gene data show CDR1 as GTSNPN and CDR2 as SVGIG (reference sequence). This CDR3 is CASHLDTIYF. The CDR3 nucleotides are TGTGCCTCTCACCTAGACACCATATATTTT.

The CDR3 is CSVESGLNTEAFF. The DNA for the CDR3 is TGCAGCGTTGAGTCAGGATTGAACACTGAAGCTTTCTTT. The chain combines TRBV29-1 with TRBJ1-1; D remains ambiguous. The germline V and J ends were trimmed by 3 bases and 0 bases, with 8 bases remaining between them. This CDR3 comprises 13 residues. CDR1 SQVTM and CDR2 ANQGSEA come from the germline V gene.

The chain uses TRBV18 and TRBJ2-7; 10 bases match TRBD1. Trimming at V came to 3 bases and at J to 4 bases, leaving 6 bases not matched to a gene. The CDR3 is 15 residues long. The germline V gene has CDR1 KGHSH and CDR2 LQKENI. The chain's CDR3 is CASSPGQGSAYEQYF. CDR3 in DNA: TGTGCCAGCTCACCGGGACAGGGGTCAGCATACGAGCAGTACTTC.